These 29 T cell receptor beta chains were sequenced from one sample in a study of response to subunit inactivated influenza vaccine. TCRdb analysed the RT-PCR reads with MiXCR anew, one entry per CDR3 protein. The sample shows 590,000 or so distinct CDR3 sequences, less than 15% of them seen only once. The specimen comprised PBMCs from blood, sampled approximately 15 days before vaccination. These receptors were collected from a man aged 45-65 years who received an inactivated influenza vaccine.

This clonotype was detected a few times. The V and J genes are TRBV7-9 and TRBJ2-5, with 8 bases aligning to TRBD2. The CDR3 length is 14 residues. V shed 5 bases and J 3 bases; nucleotides not matched to a gene: 5. Germline CDR1 and CDR2: SEHNR and FQNEAQ (reference sequence). CDR3 loop: CASSLRGGEETQYF. CDR3 nucleotide sequence: TGTGCCAGCAGCCTTCGGGGGGGCGAAGAGACCCAGTACTTC.

The chain has TRBV19 and TRBJ1-4; D is unclear. The CDR3 has 11 residues. The V end was cut by 3 bases, the J end by 8 bases, with 4 bases between. CDR1 is LNHDA and CDR2 is SQIVND in the germline V gene (reference sequence). CDR3 in amino acids: CASSMREKLFF. CDR3 DNA: TGTGCCAGTAGTATGAGAGAAAAACTGTTTTTT.

The V gene is TRBV20-1, the J gene TRBJ1-3; D unresolved. CDR3 length equals 14 residues. Germline V CDR1 and CDR2: DFQATT, SNEGSKA (reference sequence). Deletions cut 7 bases from V and 0 bases from J, with 13 bases between. In DNA form, the CDR3 reads TGCAGTGGAAGAGAGGGCAGCTCTGGAAACACCATATATTTT. Translating it yields CSGREGSSGNTIYF.

The rearrangement joins TRBV28 to TRBJ2-5; TRBD1 is a possible D gene (5 bases). Trimming pared 6 bases from V and 5 bases from J, leaving 19 bases between. CDR3 length equals 15 residues. Germline-derived CDR1 and CDR2 are MDHEN and SYDVKM. The CDR3 bases are TGTGCCAGCAGACCTTTACAGGCAAAGGGCGAGACCCAGTACTTC. Translated, it gives CASRPLQAKGETQYF.

This clonotype was detected once. The V and J genes are TRBV11-3 and TRBJ2-7; D is possibly TRBD2 (6 bases). V lost 5 bases, J lost 6 bases, and 17 bases lay in between. Germline V CDR1 and CDR2: SGHNT, YENEEA. This CDR3 is 14 amino acids long. CDR3 region: CASSESGGSGEQYF. CDR3 DNA: TGTGCCAGCAGCGAATCTGGGGGTAGCGGCGAGCAGTACTTC.

Only a few counts were recorded for this clonotype. The genes are TRBV3-1 and TRBJ2-3; D ambiguous. The CDR3 contains 13 residues. The V and J ends lost 1 base and 3 bases respectively, with 5 bases between them. Per germline, CDR1 LGHDT and CDR2 YNNKEL (reference sequence). In nucleotides, the CDR3 is TGTGCCAGCAGCCAAGTCCAGACAGATACGCAGTATTTT. Its protein is CASSQVQTDTQYF.

This clonotype was counted a few times. V gene TRBV4-2 combines with J gene TRBJ2-7; D might be TRBD2 (6 bases). V lost 1 base, J lost 6 bases, and 10 bases lay in between. CDR1 and CDR2 (germline): LGHNA, YNFKEQ. The CDR3 is 13 amino acids. The CDR3 DNA sequence: TGTGCCAGCAGCCAAGTACTAGCCTTCGAGCAGTACTTC. Translated: CASSQVLAFEQYF.

This clonotype was counted ten times or more. The chain joins TRBV3-1 to TRBJ2-3, with D tentatively TRBD2 (6 bases). Germline loops: CDR1 LGHDT, CDR2 YNNKEL (reference sequence). The CDR3 is 17 residues long. The V and J ends lost 0 bases and 1 base respectively, with 14 bases between them. CDR3 DNA sequence: TGTGCCAGCAGCCAAGATCTTAGGCGGGGTGGCACAGATACGCAGTATTTT. Translated: CASSQDLRRGGTDTQYF.

A few counts support this clonotype. The chain combines TRBV20-1 with TRBJ2-7, with 8 bases lining up with TRBD2. V dropped 0 bases and J dropped 4; count of bases not matched to a gene: 8. The CDR3 is 15 residues long. Germline assignment: CDR1 DFQATT and CDR2 SNEGSKA (reference sequence). In nucleotides, the CDR3 is TGCAGTGCTAGAGATGCAAGCGGGAGCTGGTACGAGCAGTACTTC. Protein sequence: CSARDASGSWYEQYF.

The rearrangement links TRBV24-1 to TRBJ1-5; D is possibly TRBD1 (5 bases). Germline V gives CDR1 KGHDR, CDR2 SFDVKD. V was shortened by 1 base and J by 5 bases, with 23 bases between the two germline ends. The CDR3 loop spans 19 amino acids. CDR3 DNA sequence: TGTGCCACCAGTGATTTATGGCAGGGACGTTCGCCAACTCATCAGCCCCAGCATTTT. It codes for CATSDLWQGRSPTHQPQHF.

Only a few counts were recorded for this clonotype. This sequence joins TRBV10-3 and TRBJ2-5; 12 bases map to TRBD2. The CDR3 extends over 18 amino acids. Looked up from germline, CDR1 is ENHRY and CDR2 is SYGVKD. V lost 0 bases, J lost 0 bases, and 5 bases stayed unmatched. The CDR3, as DNA: TGTGCCATCAGTGAGTCGGCTAGCGGGGGGGCCGACCAAGAGACCCAGTACTTC. This encodes CAISESASGGADQETQYF.

This clonotype has only a few counts. The rearrangement links TRBV4-1 to TRBJ1-5; TRBD1 might be the D (5 bases). The V end was cut by 0 bases, the J end by 6 bases, with 9 bases between. CDR1 and CDR2 from the germline V gene are MGHRA and YSYEKL. CDR3 size: 14 residues. The CDR3 here is CASSQEQGGQPQHF. Written as DNA, the CDR3 is TGCGCCAGCAGCCAAGAGCAGGGCGGTCAGCCCCAGCATTTT.

This clonotype came up once. The rearrangement links TRBV29-1 to TRBJ2-7; 8 positions agree with TRBD2. The germline CDR1 and CDR2 sequences are SQVTM and ANQGSEA. V lost 4 bases to trimming and J lost 5 bases; unmatched junction nucleotides: 7. This CDR3 region has 13 residues. CDR3 DNA sequence: TGCAGCGTTGCCGGGGGGGTTGCGAACGAGCAGTACTTC. It specifies CSVAGGVANEQYF.

This clonotype was detected a few times. The chain carries TRBV15 and TRBJ2-1; D gene ambiguous. Germline V gives CDR1 LNHNV, CDR2 YYDKDF (reference sequence). With 2 bases removed from V and 0 bases from J, the gap between germline ends came to 26 bases. The CDR3 has 21 residues. The CDR3 DNA sequence: TGTGCCACCAGCAGACCTAACACCACGAGCGTTAGGATAAGCTCCTACAATGAGCAGTTCTTC. This translates into CATSRPNTTSVRISSYNEQFF.

The V call is TRBV10-1, the J call TRBJ1-1; 8 positions match TRBD1. The CDR3 spans 14 residues. V dropped 4 bases and J dropped 7; count of bases not matched to a gene: 8. CDR1 WNHNN and CDR2 SYGVQD come from the germline V gene (reference sequence). The CDR3 sequence is CASSAAQGVGEAFF. CDR3 sequence (DNA): TGCGCCAGCAGTGCCGCACAGGGGGTAGGTGAAGCTTTCTTT.

The chain joins TRBV4-2 to TRBJ2-1; tentative D call: TRBD2 (6 bases). The germline V and J ends were trimmed by 0 bases and 2 bases, with 11 bases remaining between them. There are 16 residues in the CDR3. Germline CDR1 is LGHNA and CDR2 is YNFKEQ. The CDR3 nucleotides read TGTGCCAGCAGCCAAGAGCGCGGGACGCCCTACAATGAGCAGTTCTTC. Translating gives CASSQERGTPYNEQFF.

This chain links TRBV27 with TRBJ2-7; D perhaps matches TRBD1 (5 bases). Trimming took off 3 bases at V and 3 bases at J, with 12 bases between the two ends. The CDR3 contains 14 residues. CDR1 is MNHEY, CDR2 SMNVEV, per germline (reference sequence). The CDR3 DNA reads TGTGCCAGCAGTTTTGAGCAGGGTGGCTACGAGCAGTACTTC. Its protein product is CASSFEQGGYEQYF.

CDR3 coding DNA: TGTGCCTGGACCGACCGGACAGGCTACAATGAGCAGTTCTTC. It is translated as CAWTDRTGYNEQFF. The chain employs TRBV30 and TRBJ2-1; 7 bases agree with TRBD1. With 4 bases clipped from V and 3 bases from J, the junction kept 6 bases outside the gene matches. Germline values: CDR1 GTSNPN, CDR2 SVGIG (reference sequence). This CDR3 has 14 amino acids.

This clonotype was seen a few times. The chain has TRBV5-1 and TRBJ2-1; maybe TRBD1 (6 bases). From germline, CDR1 is SGHRS and CDR2 YFSETQ. This CDR3 is built from 16 residues. Trimming left V 1 base short and J 0 bases short, with 11 bases between. The CDR3, as DNA: TGCGCCAGCAGCTTGACAGGGTTGAGCTCCTACAATGAGCAGTTCTTC. It specifies CASSLTGLSSYNEQFF.

This chain links TRBV29-1 with TRBJ2-4; weak D call: TRBD1 (6 bases). The CDR3 has 12 amino acids. Looked up from germline, CDR1 is SQVTM and CDR2 is ANQGSEA. The V gene lost 7 bases and the J gene lost 8 bases, with 15 bases spanning the gap. CDR3 nucleotide sequence: TGCAGCGGCATGACAGGTCGTGACATTCAGTACTTC. Encoded protein: CSGMTGRDIQYF.

Ten or more counts support this clonotype. The chain joins TRBV5-4 to TRBJ2-7; 8 bases fit TRBD1. This CDR3 has 15 amino acids. After removal of 1 base from V and 5 bases from J, the junction contained 8 bases not matched to a gene. Germline lookup yields CDR1 SGHNT and CDR2 YYREEE (reference sequence). The CDR3 loop reads CASSLFPRGHHEQYF. For the CDR3, the DNA is TGTGCCAGCAGCTTGTTCCCCAGGGGGCACCACGAGCAGTACTTC.

The CDR3 DNA sequence: TGTGCCAGCAGCCAAGCCCGCTCGCGCGGGACCCCCTACGAGCAGTACTTC. This translates into CASSQARSRGTPYEQYF. The chain carries TRBV4-2 and TRBJ2-7; tentatively, D is TRBD2 (6 bases). CDR1 is LGHNA and CDR2 is YNFKEQ in the germline V gene. CDR3 length: 17 residues. V was shortened by 1 base and J by 2 bases, with 18 bases between the two germline ends.

The V and J genes are TRBV5-1 and TRBJ2-3; 10 nucleotides align to TRBD1. The CDR3 consists of 17 residues. The junction had 10 bases not matched to a gene; V was cut back by 5 bases and J by 1 base. Germline CDR1 is SGHRS and CDR2 is YFSETQ. The chain's CDR3 is CASSPGTGASGTDTQYF. The CDR3 DNA follows: TGCGCCAGCAGTCCCGGGACAGGGGCCTCGGGCACAGATACGCAGTATTTT.

This clonotype was observed at least ten times. This chain joins TRBV12-3 or TRBV12-4 and TRBJ2-2; 10 bases map to TRBD1. This CDR3 comprises 14 residues. V trimming: 6 bases; J trimming: 6 bases; junction bases outside the gene matches: 4. DNA for the CDR3: TGTGCCAGCAGGGGGACAGGGGCCGCCGGGGAGCTGTTTTTT. Its protein product is CASRGTGAAGELFF.

The V call is TRBV4-1, the J call TRBJ1-1, with D possibly being TRBD1 (5 bases). V lost 0 bases and J lost 1, with 15 bases in between. CDR1 and CDR2 (germline): MGHRA, YSYEKL. The CDR3 has 17 amino acids. The CDR3 nucleotides read TGCGCCAGCAGCCAAGATGGCAGGGAGGTTCAGAACACTGAAGCTTTCTTT. Translation gives CASSQDGREVQNTEAFF.

This clonotype has just a few counts. The genes are TRBV12-3 or TRBV12-4 and TRBJ2-5; D might be TRBD2 (7 bases). The length of the CDR3 is 14 residues. The V and J ends lost 7 bases and 2 bases respectively, with 14 bases between them. CDR3 nucleotides: TGTGCCAGCAAGCGGACTAGGGGGCAAGAGACCCAGTACTTC. This codes for CASKRTRGQETQYF.

This clonotype came up a few times. The gene calls are TRBV7-8 and TRBJ2-1; 8 bases map to TRBD2. Germline CDR1 reads SGHVS; CDR2 reads FQNEAQ. V was clipped by 7 bases and J by 16 bases; unmatched bases: 21. This CDR3 is 15 amino acids long. The CDR3 DNA reads TGTGCCAGCACCACCGGGGGGGGGCCGGGGTTGGGGAACTTCTTC. It yields the protein CASTTGGGPGLGNFF.

J is TRBJ2-3 and V is TRBV12-3 or TRBV12-4; D may match TRBD1 or TRBD2 (5 bases each). CDR3 size: 14 residues. Between the trimmed V and J ends, which lost 8 bases and 0 bases, there was a span of 12 bases. In nucleotides, the CDR3 is TGTGCCAGCCGGGGCTTACTAAGCACAGATACGCAGTATTTT. As protein: CASRGLLSTDTQYF.

This clonotype was counted a few times. The genes are TRBV5-1 and TRBJ2-1; TRBD2 agrees at 7 bases. The CDR3 loop spans 15 amino acids. The V gene end was trimmed by 4 bases and the J gene end by 5 bases; junction bases not matched to a gene: 9. Germline CDR1 and CDR2: SGHRS and YFSETQ. CDR3 region: CASSPEGLPNNEQFF. Written as DNA, the CDR3 is TGCGCCAGCAGCCCCGAGGGACTACCAAACAATGAGCAGTTCTTC.